This TCR beta chain was profiled in a study of Ad26.COV2.S vaccination and SARS-CoV-2 variants. TCRdb's copy holds only in-frame clones and misses some; the assay was immunoSEQ multiplex PCR. The table includes roughly 380,000 clones, roughly 90% detected once. This CDR3 comprises 13 residues. Germline lookup yields CDR1 SGHAT and CDR2 FQNNGV. The ends were cut back, 5 bases at V and 0 bases at J, with 5 bases in the middle. The treatment here: roughly 20 received Ad26.COV2.S at low or high dose, single or two shots; several received placebo; per-sample allocation not given. Day 63 after the first injection of vaccine or placebo was the sampling time.

The chain employs TRBV11-2 and TRBJ1-3; no clear D. Sequenced here: peripheral blood, sampled in a trial of Ad26.COV2.S vaccine versus placebo. This clonotype was sampled from a person between 18 and 65 years old who received the Ad26.COV2.S COVID-19 vaccine or a placebo. The CDR3 nucleotides read TGTGCCAGCAGCCAAAACTCTGGAAACACCATATATTTT. It yields the protein CASSQNSGNTIYF.